Reported below is one T cell receptor (beta chain). Participants' own reports of clinical history determined their cohort assignment. This sample is part of a study of blood T cell repertoires in COVID-19. The data were produced by immunoSEQ multiplex PCR, yet TCRdb's version contains in-frame clones alone and is incomplete. The table shows about 270,000 clones, with under 95% occurring only once. V shed 4 bases, J shed 8 bases, and the junction held 6 bases outside the gene matches. CDR3 length equals 16 residues. Germline V CDR1 and CDR2: SEHNR, FQNEAQ (reference sequence). The specimen was PBMCs or T cells enriched from blood (not recorded which). The chain is built from TRBV7-9 and TRBJ2-1, with 15 bases matching TRBD2. This TCR derives from a middle-aged man who had been exposed to COVID-19. The CDR3 nucleotides read TGTGCCAGCAGCTCCGGACTAGCGGGAGGGTCTCATGAGCAGTTCTTC. Its translation is CASSSGLAGGSHEQFF. Full variable domain (outside the CDR3, taken from reference TRBV7-9 and TRBJ2-1): DTGVSQNPRHKITKRGQNVTFRCDPISEHNRLYWYRQTLGQGPEFLTYFQNEAQLEKSRLLSDRFSAERPKGSFSTLEIQRTEQGDSAMYLCASSSGLAGGSHEQFFGPGTRLTVL.